Each of the 5 T cell receptor beta chains below was sequenced from the same sample in a study of T-cell reconstitution after alpha-beta-depleted transplantation in children. Preparing the TCRbeta library involved the use of unique molecular identifiers. Each CDR3 protein gets one entry after TCRdb re-called the PCR reads with MiXCR. The table lists over 400,000 distinct CDR3 sequences, over 40% of them singletons. The sequencing here drew on PBMCs, taken before TCRalphabeta/CD19-depleted stem cell transplant. The receptors originated from a girl aged 2-10 years with aplastic anemia, due to receive a stem cell transplant.

The V gene is TRBV20-1, the J gene TRBJ2-7, with 12 bases aligning to TRBD1. Per germline, CDR1 DFQATT and CDR2 SNEGSKA (reference sequence). This CDR3 is built from 15 residues. The ends lost 4 bases at V and 6 bases at J; junction bases unmatched: 10. The CDR3 coding sequence is TGCAGTGCTACCACCGGGACAGGGGGCCAAAGCGAGCAGTACTTC. This translates into CSATTGTGGQSEQYF.

This clonotype was seen more than once but under ten times. The rearrangement uses TRBV25-1 and TRBJ1-5; D is possibly TRBD1 (5 bases). The CDR3 has 15 residues. Germline V lookup: CDR1 MGHDK, CDR2 SYGVNS. Trimming shortened V by 5 bases and J by 2 bases, and 13 bases separated the two germline ends. For the CDR3, the DNA is TGTGCCAGCAGTCGGGCGGGGACGGGCAATCAGCCCCAGCATTTT. Its translation is CASSRAGTGNQPQHF.

The rearrangement links TRBV5-1 to TRBJ2-7, with TRBD1 matching over 7 bases. The CDR3 spans 15 residues. Germline V lookup: CDR1 SGHRS, CDR2 YFSETQ. Losses at the gene ends were 1 base for V and 3 bases for J; bases not matched to a gene: 7. CDR3 nucleotide sequence: TGCGCCAGCAGCTTGTACCAGGGGGTAGTCTACGAGCAGTACTTC. Protein sequence: CASSLYQGVVYEQYF.

The rearrangement uses TRBV11-1 and TRBJ2-1; TRBD2 matches 15 bases. Germline-derived CDR1 and CDR2 are SGHAT and FQDESV (reference sequence). Trimming took 7 bases from V and 0 from J; bases not matched to a gene: 7. The CDR3 is made up of 18 amino acids. In nucleotides, the CDR3 is TGTGCCAGCAAGGCCGGGACTAGCGGGAGGAGCTCCTACAATGAGCAGTTCTTC. Amino acid sequence: CASKAGTSGRSSYNEQFF.

V is TRBV7-6 and J is TRBJ2-2; D possibly corresponds to TRBD2 (5 bases). The CDR3 loop spans 16 amino acids. CDR1 and CDR2 (germline): SGHVS, FNYEAQ. Trimming removed 5 bases from V and 0 bases from J, with 13 bases in between. CDR3 bases: TGTGCCAGCAGCCTCTTAGCGAGCGCGAACACCGGGGAGCTGTTTTTT. It yields the protein CASSLLASANTGELFF.